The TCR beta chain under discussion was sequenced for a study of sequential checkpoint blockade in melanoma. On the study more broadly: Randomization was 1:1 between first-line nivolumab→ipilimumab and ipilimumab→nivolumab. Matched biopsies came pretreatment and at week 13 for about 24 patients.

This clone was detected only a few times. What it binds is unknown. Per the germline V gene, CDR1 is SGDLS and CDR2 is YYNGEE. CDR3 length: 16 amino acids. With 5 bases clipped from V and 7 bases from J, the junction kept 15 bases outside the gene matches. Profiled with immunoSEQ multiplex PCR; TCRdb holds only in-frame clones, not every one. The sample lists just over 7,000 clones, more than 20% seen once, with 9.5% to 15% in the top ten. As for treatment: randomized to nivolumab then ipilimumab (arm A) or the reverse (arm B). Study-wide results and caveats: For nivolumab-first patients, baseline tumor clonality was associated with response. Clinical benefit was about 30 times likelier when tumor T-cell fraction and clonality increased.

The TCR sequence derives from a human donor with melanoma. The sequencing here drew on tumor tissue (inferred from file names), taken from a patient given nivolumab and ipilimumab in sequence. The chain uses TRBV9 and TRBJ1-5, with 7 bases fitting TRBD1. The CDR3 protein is CASSEAGTVAGQPQHF. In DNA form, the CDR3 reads TGTGCCAGCAGTGAAGCGGGGACAGTGGCAGGGCAGCCCCAGCATTTT.